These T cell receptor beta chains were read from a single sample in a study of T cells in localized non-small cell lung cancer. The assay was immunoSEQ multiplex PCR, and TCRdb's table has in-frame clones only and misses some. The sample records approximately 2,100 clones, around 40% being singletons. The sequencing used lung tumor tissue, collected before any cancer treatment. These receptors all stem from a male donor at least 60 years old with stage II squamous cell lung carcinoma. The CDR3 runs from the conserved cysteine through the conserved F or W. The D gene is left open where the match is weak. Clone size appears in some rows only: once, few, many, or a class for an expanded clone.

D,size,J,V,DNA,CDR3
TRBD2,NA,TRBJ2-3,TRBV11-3,TGTGCCAGCAGCAAAATAGCGGGCTTCACAGATACGCAGTATTTT,CASSKIAGFTDTQYF
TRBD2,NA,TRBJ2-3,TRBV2,TGTGCCAGCAGTTTGAGCGGGAATACAGATACGCAGTATTTT,CASSLSGNTDTQYF
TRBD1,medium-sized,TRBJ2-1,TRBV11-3,TGTGCCAGCAGCCGGGACAGGGGTTTGTACAATGAGCAGTTCTTC,CASSRDRGLYNEQFF
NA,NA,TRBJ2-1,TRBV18,TGTGCCAGCTCACCACCAAGCCTAGCCGCCTACAATGAGCAGTTCTTC,CASSPPSLAAYNEQFF
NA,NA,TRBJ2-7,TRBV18,TGTGCCAGCTCACCCCGGACAAGGGGCGCGTACGAGCAGTACTTC,CASSPRTRGAYEQYF
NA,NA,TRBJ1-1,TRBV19,TGTGCCAGTATCGCAAGGTGGAACACTGAAGCTTTCTTT,CASIARWNTEAFF
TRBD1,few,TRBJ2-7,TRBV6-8,TGTGCCAGCAGTTACTACCGACAGGGTAGTCGCGAGCAGTACTTC,CASSYYRQGSREQYF
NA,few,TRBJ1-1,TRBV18,TGTGCCAGCTCACCACCGTTGGGGGTTATGAACACTGAAGCTTTCTTT,CASSPPLGVMNTEAFF
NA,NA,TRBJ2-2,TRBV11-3,TGTGCCAGCAGCCCGCCGGGAGTCAGACACACCGGGGAGCTGTTTTTT,CASSPPGVRHTGELFF
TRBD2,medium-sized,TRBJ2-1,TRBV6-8,TGTGCCAGCAGCTCGCTCAGCGGGAAAACCTACAATGAGCAGTTCTTC,CASSSLSGKTYNEQFF
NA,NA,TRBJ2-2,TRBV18,TGTGCCAGCTCACCACCACAGGGAACCGGGGAGCTGTTTTTT,CASSPPQGTGELFF
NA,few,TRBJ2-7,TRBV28,TGTGCCAGCAGTTTTGGCACAGGGTGGTCCTACGAGCAGTACTTC,CASSFGTGWSYEQYF
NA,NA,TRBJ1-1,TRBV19,TGTGCCAGTAGTATCTGGATGAACACTGAAGCTTTCTTT,CASSIWMNTEAFF
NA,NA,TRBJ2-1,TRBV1,TGCGCCAGCAGCCAAGAGAAGAGATACAATGAGCAGTTCTTC,CASSQEKRYNEQFF
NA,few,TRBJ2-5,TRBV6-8,TGTGCCAGCAGGTTTCTGGGGGGCCAAGAGACCCAGTACTTC,CASRFLGGQETQYF
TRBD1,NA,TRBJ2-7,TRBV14,TGTGCCAGCAGCTTCCAGACAGGGGTCGGGGACGAGCAGTACTTC,CASSFQTGVGDEQYF
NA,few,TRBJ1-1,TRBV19,TGTGCCAGTAGGAAGGGCGTGAACACTGAAGCTTTCTTT,CASRKGVNTEAFF
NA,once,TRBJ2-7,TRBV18,TGTGCCAGCTCACCACTCAAGCAGGAAACCTACGAGCAGTACTTC,CASSPLKQETYEQYF
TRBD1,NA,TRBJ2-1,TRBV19,TGTGCCAGTAGTATCAATGTTGGGACAGGGATATGGGAGCAGTTCTTC,CASSINVGTGIWEQFF
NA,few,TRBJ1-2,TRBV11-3,TGTGCCAGCAGCTTGGAGGGCTGGCCAGCTAACTATGGCTACACCTTC,CASSLEGWPANYGYTF
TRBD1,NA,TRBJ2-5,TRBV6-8,TGTGCCATCAGTGGACAGGGGGCTGGAGAGACCCAGTACTTC,CAISGQGAGETQYF
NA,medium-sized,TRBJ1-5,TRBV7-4,TGTGCCAGCAGCTTAAATTCCGATCAGCCCCAGCATTTT,CASSLNSDQPQHF
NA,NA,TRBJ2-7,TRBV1,TGCGCCAGCAGCCTCCGCGACGGTACCTACGAGCAGTACTTC,CASSLRDGTYEQYF
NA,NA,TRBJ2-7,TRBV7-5,TGTGCCAGCAGCTTCGAGACCGGTCTTGGAGAGCAGTACTTC,CASSFETGLGEQYF
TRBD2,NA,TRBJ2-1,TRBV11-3,TGTGCCAGCAGCTTAAGGGTAGCGGGAACCTACAATGAGCAGTTCTTC,CASSLRVAGTYNEQFF
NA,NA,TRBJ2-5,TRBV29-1,TGCAGCGGAGCAAGGACCGAAGAGACCCAGTACTTC,CSGARTEETQYF
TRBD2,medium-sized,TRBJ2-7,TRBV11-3,TGTGCCAGCAGCCCACGGCTAGCGGGAGCCGAGCAGTACTTC,CASSPRLAGAEQYF